This TCR beta chain appears in the sequencing data of a study of T cells after yellow fever vaccination. Only a few counts were recorded for this clonotype. A single record per CDR3 protein comes from TCRdb applying MiXCR to the 5' RACE reads. The table has 450,000 to 550,000 distinct CDR3 sequences, 15% to 20% seen once. The length of the CDR3 is 15 residues. The V end lost 4 bases, the J end lost 0 bases, and 12 bases lay between the germline ends. Germline CDR1 and CDR2: SGHDN and FVKESK. The chain combines TRBV14 with TRBJ1-1; D uncertain. The TCR was taken from a man aged 25-45 years who received the YFV17D yellow fever vaccine. The input for sequencing was PBMCs, taken 15 days after the yellow fever booster vaccination. Here the CDR3 reads CASSPPSSLNTEAFF. CDR3 DNA: TGTGCCAGCAGCCCACCATCTTCCCTGAACACTGAAGCTTTCTTT.